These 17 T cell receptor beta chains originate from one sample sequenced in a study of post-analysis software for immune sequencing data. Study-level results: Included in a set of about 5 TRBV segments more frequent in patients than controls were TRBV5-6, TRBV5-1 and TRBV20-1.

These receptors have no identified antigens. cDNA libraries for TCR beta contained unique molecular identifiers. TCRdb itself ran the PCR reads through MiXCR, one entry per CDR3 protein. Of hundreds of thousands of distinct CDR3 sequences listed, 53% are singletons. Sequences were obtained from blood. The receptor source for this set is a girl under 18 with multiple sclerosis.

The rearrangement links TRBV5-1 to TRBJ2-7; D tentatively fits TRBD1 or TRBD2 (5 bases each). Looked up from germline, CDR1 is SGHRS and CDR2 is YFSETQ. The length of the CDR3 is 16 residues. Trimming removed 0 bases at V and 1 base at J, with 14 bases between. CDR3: CASSLGGIGDSYEQYF. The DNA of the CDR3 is TGCGCCAGCAGCTTGGGAGGGATAGGGGATTCCTACGAGCAGTACTTC.

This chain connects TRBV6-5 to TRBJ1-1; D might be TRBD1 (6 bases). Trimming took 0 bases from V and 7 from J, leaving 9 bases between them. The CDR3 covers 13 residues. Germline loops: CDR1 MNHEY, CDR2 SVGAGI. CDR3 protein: CASSYSVQGEAFF. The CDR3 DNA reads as TGTGCCAGCAGTTACTCGGTACAGGGTGAAGCTTTCTTT.

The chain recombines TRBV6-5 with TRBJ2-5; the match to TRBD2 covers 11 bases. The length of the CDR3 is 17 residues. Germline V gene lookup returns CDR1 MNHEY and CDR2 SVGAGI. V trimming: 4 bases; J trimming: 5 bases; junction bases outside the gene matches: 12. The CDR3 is CASSLGGTSGAPETQYF. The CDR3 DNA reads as TGTGCCAGCAGTTTAGGGGGGACTAGCGGAGCCCCCGAGACCCAGTACTTC.

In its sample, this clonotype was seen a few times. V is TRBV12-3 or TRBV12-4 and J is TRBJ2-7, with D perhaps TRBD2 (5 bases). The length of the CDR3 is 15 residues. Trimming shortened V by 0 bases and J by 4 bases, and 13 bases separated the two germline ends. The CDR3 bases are TGTGCCAGCAGTTTAGCGGCTAGCCCAAGGTACGAGCAGTACTTC. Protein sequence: CASSLAASPRYEQYF.

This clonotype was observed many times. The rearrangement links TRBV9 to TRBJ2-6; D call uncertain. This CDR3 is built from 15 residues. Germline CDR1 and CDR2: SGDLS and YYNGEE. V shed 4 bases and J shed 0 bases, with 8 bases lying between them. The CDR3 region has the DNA TGTGCCAGCAGCCCCGACCCCTCTGGGGCCAACGTCCTGACTTTC. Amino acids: CASSPDPSGANVLTF. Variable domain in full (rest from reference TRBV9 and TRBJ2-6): DSGVTQTPKHLITATGQRVTLRCSPRSGDLSVYWYQQSLDQGLQFLIQYYNGEERAKGNILERFSAQQFPDLHSELNLSSLELGDSALYFCASSPDPSGANVLTFGAGSRLTVL.

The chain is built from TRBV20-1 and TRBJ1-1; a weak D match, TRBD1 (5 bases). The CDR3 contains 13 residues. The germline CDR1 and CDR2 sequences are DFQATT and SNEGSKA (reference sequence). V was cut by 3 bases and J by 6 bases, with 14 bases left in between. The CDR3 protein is CSARGTNGAEAFF. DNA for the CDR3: TGCAGTGCTAGGGGGACCAATGGGGCTGAAGCTTTCTTT.

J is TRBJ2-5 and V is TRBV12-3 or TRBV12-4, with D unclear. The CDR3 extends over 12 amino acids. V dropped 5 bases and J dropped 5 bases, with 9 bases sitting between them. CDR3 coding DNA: TGTGCCAGCAGTCCGAACTGGGAGACCCAGTACTTC. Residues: CASSPNWETQYF.

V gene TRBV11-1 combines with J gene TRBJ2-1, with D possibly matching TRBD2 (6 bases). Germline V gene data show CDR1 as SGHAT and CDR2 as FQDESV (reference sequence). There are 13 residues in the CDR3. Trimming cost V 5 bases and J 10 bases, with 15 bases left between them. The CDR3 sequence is CASSITGGGEQFF. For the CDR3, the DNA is TGTGCCAGCAGCATTACCGGGGGTGGCGAGCAGTTCTTC.

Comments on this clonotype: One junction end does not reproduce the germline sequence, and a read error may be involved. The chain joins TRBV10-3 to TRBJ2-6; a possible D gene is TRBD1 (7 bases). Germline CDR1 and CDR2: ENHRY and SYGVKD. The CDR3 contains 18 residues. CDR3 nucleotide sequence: TGTGCCACCAGGGGGGACATCCGATCGGGCTCTGGGACCAACGTCCTGACTTTC. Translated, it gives CATRGDIRSGSGTNVLTF.

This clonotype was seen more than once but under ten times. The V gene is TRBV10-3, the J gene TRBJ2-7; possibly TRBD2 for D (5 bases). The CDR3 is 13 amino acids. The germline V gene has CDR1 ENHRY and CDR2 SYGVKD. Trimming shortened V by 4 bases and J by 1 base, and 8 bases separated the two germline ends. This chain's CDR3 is CAISGTLSYEQYF. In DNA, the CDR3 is TGTGCCATCAGTGGGACTCTATCCTACGAGCAGTACTTC.

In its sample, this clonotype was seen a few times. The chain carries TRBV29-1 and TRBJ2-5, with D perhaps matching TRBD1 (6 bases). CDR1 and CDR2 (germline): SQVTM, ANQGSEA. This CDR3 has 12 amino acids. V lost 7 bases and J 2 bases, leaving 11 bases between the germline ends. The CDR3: CSARQAQETQYF. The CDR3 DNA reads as TGCAGCGCCCGACAGGCTCAAGAGACCCAGTACTTC.

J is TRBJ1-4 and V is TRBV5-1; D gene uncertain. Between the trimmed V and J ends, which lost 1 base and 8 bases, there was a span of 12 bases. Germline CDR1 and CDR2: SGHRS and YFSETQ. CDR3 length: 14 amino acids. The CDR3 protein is CASSLRAGHEKLFF. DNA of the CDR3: TGCGCCAGCAGCTTGAGGGCAGGTCACGAAAAACTGTTTTTT.

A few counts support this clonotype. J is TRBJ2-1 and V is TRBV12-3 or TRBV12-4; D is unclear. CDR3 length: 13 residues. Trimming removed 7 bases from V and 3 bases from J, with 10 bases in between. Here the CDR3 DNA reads TGTGCCAGCACCTTCGGGCTCTACAATGAGCAGTTCTTC. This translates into CASTFGLYNEQFF.

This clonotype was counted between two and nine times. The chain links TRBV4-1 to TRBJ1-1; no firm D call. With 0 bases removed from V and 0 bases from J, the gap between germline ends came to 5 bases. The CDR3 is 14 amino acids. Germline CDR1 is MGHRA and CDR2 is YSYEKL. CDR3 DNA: TGCGCCAGCAGCCAAGAGGAGGTGAACACTGAAGCTTTCTTT. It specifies CASSQEEVNTEAFF.

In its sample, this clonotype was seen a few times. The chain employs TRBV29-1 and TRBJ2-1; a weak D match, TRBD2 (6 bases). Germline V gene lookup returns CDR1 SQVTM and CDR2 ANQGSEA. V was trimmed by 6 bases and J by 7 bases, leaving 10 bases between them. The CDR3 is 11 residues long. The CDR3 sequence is CSVGGRNEQFF. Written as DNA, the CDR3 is TGCAGCGTCGGGGGACGGAATGAGCAGTTCTTC.

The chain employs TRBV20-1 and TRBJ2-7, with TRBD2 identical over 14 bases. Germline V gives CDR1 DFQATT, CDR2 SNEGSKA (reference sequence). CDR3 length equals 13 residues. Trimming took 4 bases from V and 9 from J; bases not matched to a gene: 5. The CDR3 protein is CSATGLAGEVQYF. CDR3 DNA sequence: TGCAGTGCTACGGGACTAGCGGGAGAGGTGCAGTACTTC.

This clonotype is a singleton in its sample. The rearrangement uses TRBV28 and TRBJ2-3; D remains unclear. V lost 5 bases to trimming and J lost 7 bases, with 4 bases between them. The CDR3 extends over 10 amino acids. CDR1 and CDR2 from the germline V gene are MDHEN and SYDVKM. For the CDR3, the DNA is TGTGCCAGCAGTACAAATACGCAGTATTTT. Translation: CASSTNTQYF.